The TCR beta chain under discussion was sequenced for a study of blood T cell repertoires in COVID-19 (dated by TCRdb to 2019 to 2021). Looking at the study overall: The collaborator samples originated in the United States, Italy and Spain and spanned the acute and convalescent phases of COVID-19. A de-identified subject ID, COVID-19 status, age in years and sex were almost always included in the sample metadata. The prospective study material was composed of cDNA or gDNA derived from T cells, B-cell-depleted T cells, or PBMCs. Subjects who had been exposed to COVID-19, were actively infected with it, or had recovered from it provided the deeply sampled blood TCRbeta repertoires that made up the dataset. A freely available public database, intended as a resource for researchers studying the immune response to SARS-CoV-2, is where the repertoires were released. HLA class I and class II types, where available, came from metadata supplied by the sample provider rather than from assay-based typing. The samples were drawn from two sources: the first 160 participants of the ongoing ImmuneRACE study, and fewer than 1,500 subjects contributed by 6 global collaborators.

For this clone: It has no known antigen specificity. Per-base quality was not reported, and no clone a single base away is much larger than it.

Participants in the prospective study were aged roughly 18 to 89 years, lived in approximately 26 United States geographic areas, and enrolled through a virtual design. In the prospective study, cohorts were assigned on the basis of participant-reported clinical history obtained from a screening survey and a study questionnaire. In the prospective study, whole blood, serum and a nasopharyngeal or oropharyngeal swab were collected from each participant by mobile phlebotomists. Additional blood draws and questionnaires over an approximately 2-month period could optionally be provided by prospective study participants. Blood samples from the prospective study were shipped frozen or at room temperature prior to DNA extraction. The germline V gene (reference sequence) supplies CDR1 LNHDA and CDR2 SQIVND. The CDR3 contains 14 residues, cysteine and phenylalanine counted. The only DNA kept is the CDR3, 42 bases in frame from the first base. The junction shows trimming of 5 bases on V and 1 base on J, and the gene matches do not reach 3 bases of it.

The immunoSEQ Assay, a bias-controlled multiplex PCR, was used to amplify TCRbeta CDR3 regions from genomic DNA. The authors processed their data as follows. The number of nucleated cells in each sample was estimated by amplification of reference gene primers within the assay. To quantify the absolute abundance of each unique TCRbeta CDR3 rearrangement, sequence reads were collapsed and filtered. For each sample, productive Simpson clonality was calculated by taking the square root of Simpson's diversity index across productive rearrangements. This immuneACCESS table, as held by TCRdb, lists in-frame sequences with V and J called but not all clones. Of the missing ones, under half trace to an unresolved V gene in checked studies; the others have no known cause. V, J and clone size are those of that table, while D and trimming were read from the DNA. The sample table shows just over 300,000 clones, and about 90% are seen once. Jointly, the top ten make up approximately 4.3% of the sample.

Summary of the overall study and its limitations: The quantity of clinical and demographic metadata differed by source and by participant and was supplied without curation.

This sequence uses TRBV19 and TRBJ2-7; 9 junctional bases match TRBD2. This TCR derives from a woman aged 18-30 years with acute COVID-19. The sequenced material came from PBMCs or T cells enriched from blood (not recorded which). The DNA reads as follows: TGTGCCAGTAGTCTACTAGCGGGTTCCTACGAGCAGTACTTC. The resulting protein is CASSLLAGSYEQYF.